The present T cell receptor (beta chain) was sequenced within a study of identical twins. The study's findings and limits: Invariant MAIT and iNKT cells are populations that could partly confound zero-insertion analyses.

V gave up 7 bases and J gave up 6 bases, with 13 bases separating them. Germline V gene sequence: CDR1 MNHNS, CDR2 SASEGT. The CDR3 contains 14 residues. Unique molecular identifiers were present on the cDNA, and a universal primer site came from template switching. TCRdb recomputed calls from the 5' RACE reads with MiXCR, one row per CDR3 protein. The data show 400,000 to 550,000 distinct CDR3 sequences, with around 20% seen just once and roughly 0.91% held by the top ten. For this clonotype: Its specificity is not known.

These data are also associated with another study on T cells expressing NK-cell markers. That investigation notes: Several experiments confined sorting to alpha-beta TCR T cells with an anti-gamma-delta TCR antibody.

The sequence was obtained from a woman between 18 and 29 years old in good health. V and J are TRBV6-1 and TRBJ1-6; tentatively, D is TRBD1 (5 bases). Sequencing was done on a sample of CD4+ T cells sorted from blood. The CDR3 DNA is TGTGCCAGCAACTACGGGCAGGGTAATTCACCCCTCCACTTT. Translation: CASNYGQGNSPLHF.